This entry features one T cell receptor beta chain sequence. One end of the junction does not line up with germline, which may come from a read error. The CDR3 covers 13 residues. Germline V gene lookup returns CDR1 MDHEN and CDR2 SYDVKM. This entry is derived from a study of blood T cell repertoires in COVID-19. Study-level information: Acute and convalescent COVID-19 specimens originated in the United States, Italy and Spain. T cells, B-cell-depleted T cells, or PBMCs supplied cDNA or gDNA.

Per the original data handling: Amplification of reference gene primers was used by the study to estimate nucleated cell counts. TCRdb's copy holds only in-frame clones and misses some; the assay was immunoSEQ multiplex PCR. The D gene and trimming were derived from the DNA, and the V and J assignments and clone size from that table. The table shows about 15,000 clones, with 60% to 85% occurring only once. The chain links TRBV28 to TRBJ1-2; D possibly corresponds to TRBD1 (6 bases). The sequence derives from a man in his sixties with acute or convalescent COVID-19. Sequencing was performed on peripheral blood. CDR3: CASSLWQGLGYTF. CDR3 DNA sequence: TGTGCCAGCAGTCTATGGCAGGGGTTAGGCTACACCTTC.